This T cell receptor beta chain emerged from a study of blood T cell repertoires in COVID-19. Study as a whole: Researchers got acute and convalescent COVID-19 samples from the United States, Italy and Spain. Sources were T cells, B-cell-depleted T cells, or PBMCs; the material itself was cDNA or gDNA.

This clone has a single count. Assay: immunoSEQ multiplex PCR; the TCRdb copy retains only in-frame clones and omits some. The sample lists hundreds of thousands of clones, more than 65% occurring once. The CDR3 runs 17 residues. V was clipped by 6 bases and J by 5 bases, with 25 bases between them. Germline V gene lookup returns CDR1 SNHLY and CDR2 FYNNEI. The J gene is TRBJ1-2, the V gene TRBV2; the D gene is possibly TRBD1 (5 bases). The sample consisted of peripheral blood. This TCR was recovered from a woman of 80 years or more with acute or convalescent COVID-19. This chain's CDR3 is CASRKEKDKQNLYGYTF. The CDR3 DNA reads as TGTGCCAGCAGAAAAGAGAAGGACAAACAAAATCTATATGGCTACACCTTC. Variable domain in full (rest from reference TRBV2 and TRBJ1-2): EPEVTQTPSHQVTQMGQEVILRCVPISNHLYFYWYRQILGQKVEFLVSFYNNEISEKSEIFDDQFSVERPDGSNFTLKIRSTKLEDSAMYFCASRKEKDKQNLYGYTFGSGTRLTVV.